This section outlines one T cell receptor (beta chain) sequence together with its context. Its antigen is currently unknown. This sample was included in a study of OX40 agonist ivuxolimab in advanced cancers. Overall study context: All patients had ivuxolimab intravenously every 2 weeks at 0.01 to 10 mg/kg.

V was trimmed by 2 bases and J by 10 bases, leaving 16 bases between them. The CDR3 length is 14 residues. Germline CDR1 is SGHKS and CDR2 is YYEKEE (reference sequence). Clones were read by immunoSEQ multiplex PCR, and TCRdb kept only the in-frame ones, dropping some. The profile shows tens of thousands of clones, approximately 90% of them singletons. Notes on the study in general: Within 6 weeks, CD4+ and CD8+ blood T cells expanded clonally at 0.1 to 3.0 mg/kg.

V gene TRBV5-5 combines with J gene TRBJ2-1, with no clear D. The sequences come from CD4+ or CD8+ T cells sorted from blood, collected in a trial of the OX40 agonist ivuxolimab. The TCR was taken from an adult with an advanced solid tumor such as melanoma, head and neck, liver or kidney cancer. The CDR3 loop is CASSFYYAVREQFF. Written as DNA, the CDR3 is TGTGCCAGCAGCTTCTATTACGCTGTTCGGGAGCAGTTCTTC.